The clone carrying this T cell receptor beta chain was seen many times. Antigen specificity is unknown. This record comes from a study of T-cell memory formation after mild COVID-19. Study-level information: Largely, the TCR clusters proved donor specific.

CDR1 is SGHTA and CDR2 is FQGNSA in the germline V gene. The CDR3 runs to 15 residues. J was trimmed by 3 bases and V by 5 bases; bases with no gene match: 9. MiXCR was run by TCRdb on the 5' RACE reads, yielding one entry per CDR3 protein. The table lists more than 25,000 distinct CDR3 sequences, approximately 7.4% of them singletons. Study findings and constraints: Balance between CD4 and CD8 was seen in clones contracting day 15 to 85, and a CD4+ lean was seen in later expanders. Pre-infection memory already had some responding clones, implying cross-reactive memory joined. CD4+ contracting clones were found mainly in CM and EM, and CD8+ ones in EMRA.

The sequence came from an adult woman who had mild COVID-19 (a few samples of this study predate the infection). Cell type and time point are not known. The sample consisted of PBMCs or a T cell subset sorted from them (not recorded which). The chain employs TRBV7-2 and TRBJ2-7, with 8 bases matching TRBD1. CDR3 protein: CASSVRGLGVYEQYF. CDR3 coding DNA: TGTGCCAGCAGCGTCAGGGGGCTTGGGGTCTACGAGCAGTACTTC.